The 22 T cell receptor beta chains below all came from one sample that was sequenced in a study of blood T cell repertoires in COVID-19. Data came from immunoSEQ multiplex PCR; TCRdb stores just in-frame clones and leaves some out. The data contain roughly 160,000 clones, around 82% of them singletons. The sample consisted of peripheral blood. These receptors were collected from a woman aged 80 or over with acute or convalescent COVID-19.

The V gene is TRBV28, the J gene TRBJ1-2; D unresolved. Germline V gene sequence: CDR1 MDHEN, CDR2 SYDVKM. CDR3 length: 13 amino acids. Trimming took 3 bases from V and 6 from J, leaving 11 bases between them. The CDR3 bases are TGTGCCAGCAGTTTCATACGGGGAGATGGCTACACCTTC. It is translated as CASSFIRGDGYTF.

This clone was seen a single time. This CDR3 is also generated by other DNA sequences in the sample. V usage is TRBV2 and J usage is TRBJ1-4, with TRBD1 identical over 10 bases. The V gene end was trimmed by 6 bases and the J gene end by 5 bases; junction bases not matched to a gene: 3. Per germline, CDR1 SNHLY and CDR2 FYNNEI. The length of the CDR3 is 14 residues. The CDR3 bases are TGTGCCAGCAGGACAGGGGGCGCGAATGAAAAACTGTTTTTT. Translated: CASRTGGANEKLFF.

The rearrangement uses TRBV5-8 and TRBJ2-7; a possible D gene is TRBD2 (5 bases). Germline assignment: CDR1 SGHTS and CDR2 YDEGEE. The CDR3 spans 12 residues. Trimming left V 6 bases short and J 4 bases short, with 11 bases between. CDR3 residues: CASMRVRYEQYF. For the CDR3, the DNA is TGTGCCAGCATGAGGGTTCGGTACGAGCAGTACTTC.

The chain is built from TRBV7-9 and TRBJ2-5, with a tentative D call TRBD2 (6 bases). Per the germline V gene, CDR1 is SEHNR and CDR2 is FQNEAQ (reference sequence). The CDR3 runs to 14 residues. V was pared by 6 bases and J by 1 base, with 12 bases between. Here the CDR3 DNA reads TGTGCCAGCAGTCCCGACGGGGGCCAAGAGACCCAGTACTTC. Its translation is CASSPDGGQETQYF.

The rearrangement joins TRBV28 to TRBJ2-3, with 9 bases lining up with TRBD1. Trimming cost V 6 bases and J 4 bases; bases outside gene matches: 14. The CDR3 is made up of 17 amino acids. The V gene's germline CDR1 is MDHEN and CDR2 SYDVKM. CDR3 residues: CASSRHRGQEYADTQYF. The CDR3 nucleotides read TGTGCCAGCAGCCGCCACAGGGGGCAGGAATACGCAGATACGCAGTATTTT.

The chain recombines TRBV7-6 with TRBJ2-1, with a possible D match to TRBD2 (6 bases). The germline CDR1 and CDR2 sequences are SGHVS and FNYEAQ. With 3 bases removed from V and 1 base from J, the gap between germline ends came to 7 bases. This CDR3 contains 14 residues. The CDR3 DNA is TGTGCCAGCAGCTTCGGGACTTCCTACAATGAGCAGTTCTTC. It is translated as CASSFGTSYNEQFF.

The chain uses TRBV9 and TRBJ2-2; D not resolved. Germline-derived CDR1 and CDR2 are SGDLS and YYNGEE. Trimming left V 1 base short and J 5 bases short, with 6 bases between. CDR3 length: 13 amino acids. CDR3 DNA: TGTGCCAGCAGCGTAATTGTAACCGGGGAGCTGTTTTTT. It codes for CASSVIVTGELFF.

The chain is built from TRBV19 and TRBJ1-5; 7 bases match TRBD1. This CDR3 has 13 amino acids. V was pared by 8 bases and J by 3 bases, with 4 bases of the junction left unmatched. The germline CDR1 and CDR2 sequences are LNHDA and SQIVND (reference sequence). The CDR3 reads CASSDRANQPQHF. The CDR3 DNA is TGTGCCAGTTCAGACAGGGCCAATCAGCCCCAGCATTTT. Combining the CDR3 with reference TRBV19 and TRBJ1-5 gives the whole variable domain DGGITQSPKYLFRKEGQNVTLSCEQNLNHDAMYWYRQDPGQGLRLIYYSQIVNDFQKGDIAEGYSVSREKKESFPLTVTSAQKNPTAFYLCASSDRANQPQHFGDGTRLSIL.

This sequence joins TRBV5-1 and TRBJ1-2, with a weak D call TRBD1 (6 bases). The CDR3 loop spans 15 amino acids. Germline lookup yields CDR1 SGHRS and CDR2 YFSETQ. V dropped 5 bases and J dropped 4 bases, with 18 bases sitting between them. The CDR3 DNA sequence: TGCGCCAGCAGGGCAGGACAGACTGGTAGCTATGGCTACACCTTC. It yields the protein CASRAGQTGSYGYTF.

CDR3 loop: CASSPQYNQPQHF. For the CDR3, the DNA is TGTGCCAGCTCACCACAATACAATCAGCCCCAGCATTTT. The rearrangement links TRBV18 to TRBJ1-5; D is unresolved. Trimming stripped 1 base from V and 3 bases from J, with 4 bases between. Germline V gives CDR1 KGHSH, CDR2 LQKENI. The CDR3 contains 13 residues.

This clone was observed a few times. The V and J genes are TRBV7-8 and TRBJ2-7, with 7 bases identical to TRBD1. This CDR3 region has 15 residues. Germline lookup yields CDR1 SGHVS and CDR2 FQNEAQ. The V and J ends lost 4 bases and 4 bases, in that order; junction bases with no gene match: 10. CDR3 DNA sequence: TGTGCCAGCAGCTCGACGGACAGGAAAGTATACGAGCAGTACTTC. It translates to CASSSTDRKVYEQYF.

The V call is TRBV10-3, the J call TRBJ1-4; perhaps TRBD1 as D (6 bases). The germline V gene encodes CDR1 ENHRY and CDR2 SYGVKD. The CDR3 totals 15 residues. Trimming removed 0 bases at V and 2 bases at J, with 7 bases between. The CDR3 nucleotides read TGTGCCATCAGTGAGTCTCAGGGGACTAATGAAAAACTGTTTTTT. Its protein product is CAISESQGTNEKLFF.

This clone was seen more than once but under ten times. This rearrangement joins TRBV9 to TRBJ1-3; D is ambiguous. The CDR3 is 13 residues long. CDR1 is SGDLS and CDR2 is YYNGEE in the germline V gene. V was pared by 0 bases and J by 4 bases, with 5 bases between. CDR3 in amino acids: CASSVGEGNTIYF. CDR3 nucleotide sequence: TGTGCCAGCAGCGTAGGTGAGGGAAACACCATATATTTT.

The chain couples TRBV15 to TRBJ1-2, with D unresolved. The CDR3 totals 15 residues. V lost 1 base and J 3 bases, leaving 12 bases between the germline ends. The germline CDR1 and CDR2 sequences are LNHNV and YYDKDF (reference sequence). The CDR3 DNA is TGTGCCACCAGCAGAGGTCCAGCGGTAGACTATGGCTACACCTTC. Amino acids: CATSRGPAVDYGYTF.

The chain uses TRBV3-1 (or the pseudogene TRBV3-2) and TRBJ1-1; D unclear. Germline V gene lookup returns CDR1 LGHDT and CDR2 YNNKEL (reference sequence). CDR3 length equals 11 residues. Trimming stripped 7 bases from V and 4 bases from J, with 7 bases between. The DNA for the CDR3 is TGTGCCAGCATCGGAGGCACTGAAGCTTTCTTT. This gives the protein CASIGGTEAFF.

This clone was observed a single time. V gene TRBV5-1 combines with J gene TRBJ1-6; TRBD1 aligns across 9 bases. V lost 4 bases, J lost 3 bases, and 2 bases stayed unmatched. Looked up from germline, CDR1 is SGHRS and CDR2 is YFSETQ. CDR3 length equals 15 residues. The CDR3 DNA is TGCGCCAGCAGCCCGGACAGGGGCTATAATTCACCCCTCCACTTT. Translating gives CASSPDRGYNSPLHF.

The chain recombines TRBV9 with TRBJ2-2, with D perhaps matching TRBD1 (5 bases). The CDR3 sequence is 14 residues long. CDR1 SGDLS and CDR2 YYNGEE come from the germline V gene. Trimming stripped 1 base from V and 6 bases from J, with 10 bases between. The CDR3 region has the DNA TGTGCCAGCAGCGTAAGGACGACAGCCGGGGAGCTGTTTTTT. Translating it yields CASSVRTTAGELFF.

J is TRBJ2-5 and V is TRBV4-3; 11 positions match TRBD2. Germline CDR1 LGHNA, CDR2 YSLEER. Trimming took 2 bases from V and 5 from J; bases not matched to a gene: 7. The CDR3 is made up of 16 amino acids. CDR3 region: CASSQSGSGRGETQYF. CDR3 bases: TGCGCCAGCAGCCAAAGTGGTAGCGGGAGGGGCGAGACCCAGTACTTC.

The rearrangement joins TRBV24-1 to TRBJ2-1, with TRBD2 as a possible D gene (6 bases). Trimming cost V 5 bases and J 3 bases, with 16 bases left between them. CDR3 size: 16 residues. In germline, CDR1 is KGHDR, CDR2 SFDVKD. CDR3 region: CATSAGGLRGYNEQFF. The DNA for the CDR3 is TGTGCCACCAGTGCCGGAGGACTAAGGGGCTACAATGAGCAGTTCTTC.

V is TRBV18 and J is TRBJ1-2; 7 bases fit TRBD1. The germline gives CDR1 KGHSH, CDR2 LQKENI. Trimming removed 3 bases from V and 3 bases from J; junction bases left unmatched: 4. CDR3 length: 14 residues. Here the CDR3 reads CASSPTGTDYGYTF. CDR3 nucleotides: TGTGCCAGCTCACCGACCGGGACAGACTATGGCTACACCTTC.

This sequence joins TRBV19 and TRBJ1-5, with TRBD1 matching over 11 bases. This CDR3 is built from 19 residues. From germline, CDR1 is LNHDA and CDR2 SQIVND (reference sequence). Trimming at V came to 6 bases and at J to 0 bases, leaving 13 bases not matched to a gene. CDR3 sequence reads: CASSDRPGQGVYSNQPQHF. DNA of the CDR3: TGTGCCAGTAGCGACAGACCGGGACAGGGGGTGTATAGCAATCAGCCCCAGCATTTT.

The chain recombines TRBV11-2 with TRBJ1-2, with D perhaps TRBD1 (5 bases). CDR1 and CDR2 from the germline V gene are SGHAT and FQNNGV. The CDR3 has 14 residues. Between the trimmed V and J ends, which lost 0 bases and 4 bases, there was a span of 9 bases. The CDR3 sequence is CASSLDRGIYGYTF. The CDR3 nucleotides read TGTGCCAGCAGCTTAGATCGGGGGATCTATGGCTACACCTTC.